This T cell receptor beta chain was recorded in a study of memory CD4+ T cells and cytomegalovirus serostatus. The wider study: This sample comes from healthy Belgian adults, roughly 9 CMV seropositive, about 23 seronegative. Study-wide points: CD4+ memory repertoires contained about two fifths of the 164 reported CMV TCRbeta sequences.

V shed 3 bases and J 1 base; nucleotides not matched to a gene: 2. The CDR3 runs to 16 residues. Germline lookup yields CDR1 LGHNA and CDR2 YNFKEQ. As to this clone: Its cognate antigen is unknown.

The method was immunoSEQ multiplex PCR; TCRdb's version includes in-frame clones alone and lacks a portion of them. Of approximately 52,000 clones listed, around four fifths are singletons. The sort gate was single viable CD3+CD4+CD8-CD45RO+ cells for memory CD4+ T cells. Positive selection with CD4 microbeads enriched total CD4+ T cells. Sequenced sample: memory CD4+ T cells from blood. This chain connects TRBV4-2 to TRBJ2-2; 10 bases fit TRBD1. The source is an adult in good health and CMV-seronegative. The CDR3 DNA sequence: TGTGCCAGCAGCCATAGGGACAGGGGGAACACCGGGGAGCTGTTTTTT. Translating it yields CASSHRDRGNTGELFF.